A single sample is the source of the 21 T cell receptor beta chains below, sequenced in a study of blood T cell repertoires in COVID-19. Assay: immunoSEQ multiplex PCR; the TCRdb copy retains only in-frame clones and omits some. The table lists 70,000 to 90,000 clones, roughly 83% of them singletons. The sequencing sample was made of peripheral blood. These TCRs come from a human donor in a cohort sampled during active COVID-19.

This rearrangement joins TRBV15 to TRBJ2-5; the D is unclear. The CDR3 covers 15 residues. V shed 0 bases and J shed 5 bases, with 13 bases lying between them. Germline-derived CDR1 and CDR2 are LNHNV and YYDKDF (reference sequence). CDR3 in amino acids: CATSRDLVERETQYF. CDR3 DNA: TGTGCCACCAGCAGAGATTTAGTCGAGAGGGAGACCCAGTACTTC. Full variable domain (outside the CDR3, taken from reference TRBV15 and TRBJ2-5): DAMVIQNPRYQVTQFGKPVTLSCSQTLNHNVMYWYQQKSSQAPKLLFHYYDKDFNNEADTPDNFQSRRPNTSFCFLDIRSPGLGDTAMYLCATSRDLVERETQYFGPGTRLLVL.

V and J are TRBV28 and TRBJ1-5; the match to TRBD1 covers 7 bases. This CDR3 region has 15 residues. Germline V CDR1 and CDR2: MDHEN, SYDVKM. J lost 4 bases, V lost 3 bases, and 6 bases had no gene match. The CDR3 coding sequence is TGTGCCAGCAGTTTTGCCGACAGGGAAAATCAGCCCCAGCATTTT. Its protein is CASSFADRENQPQHF.

Here the CDR3 DNA reads TGTGCCACCAGTGATTTTAGCCCCTGGCGTCTGTCCAGTAATGAGCAGTTCTTC. Translating it yields CATSDFSPWRLSSNEQFF. The V call is TRBV24-1, the J call TRBJ2-1; D is undetermined. V was trimmed by 1 base and J by 7 bases, leaving 22 bases between them. Germline V lookup: CDR1 KGHDR, CDR2 SFDVKD. The CDR3 is 18 amino acids.

The rearrangement links TRBV3-1 (or the pseudogene TRBV3-2) to TRBJ2-5; TRBD2 matches at 7 bases. This CDR3 has 16 residues. Germline trimming cut 7 bases from V and 5 bases from J; bases unmatched to any gene: 16. Per germline, CDR1 LGHDT and CDR2 YNNKEL (reference sequence). The CDR3 nucleotides are TGTGCCAGCACCAGAATAGCGGGCTCCCCAAAGGAGACCCAGTACTTC. Protein product: CASTRIAGSPKETQYF.

This chain uses TRBV2 with TRBJ1-2, with a possible D match to TRBD1 (6 bases). Germline assignment: CDR1 SNHLY and CDR2 FYNNEI. The V end lost 4 bases, the J end lost 7 bases, and 13 bases lay between the germline ends. This CDR3 has 13 amino acids. The CDR3 protein is CASSVRQEIGYTF. As DNA, the CDR3 is TGTGCCAGCAGTGTTAGACAGGAAATTGGCTACACCTTC.

This clone was observed a handful of times. The gene calls are TRBV7-3 and TRBJ2-2; a weak D match, TRBD1 (6 bases). Trimming pared 6 bases from V and 5 bases from J, leaving 16 bases between. This CDR3 has 15 residues. Germline lookup yields CDR1 SGHTA and CDR2 FQGTGA. Here the CDR3 reads CASSLSTGTTGELFF. The DNA of the CDR3 is TGTGCCAGCAGTCTCTCGACAGGAACAACCGGGGAGCTGTTTTTT.

The chain couples TRBV4-1 to TRBJ1-5; D remains ambiguous. Trimming left V 2 bases short and J 0 bases short, with 5 bases between. CDR3 length: 14 amino acids. Germline values: CDR1 MGHRA, CDR2 YSYEKL. Written as DNA, the CDR3 is TGCGCCAGCAGCCAAAGGAGTAGCAATCAGCCCCAGCATTTT. Translating gives CASSQRSSNQPQHF.

The chain employs TRBV4-1 and TRBJ2-5, with TRBD2 matching 14 bases. The CDR3 is 16 residues long. Trimming took 3 bases from V and 4 from J; bases not matched to a gene: 4. Germline V gives CDR1 MGHRA, CDR2 YSYEKL. CDR3 sequence reads: CASSQGGTSGRETQYF. CDR3 bases: TGCGCCAGCAGCCAGGGGGGGACTAGCGGGAGAGAGACCCAGTACTTC.

This rearrangement joins TRBV14 to TRBJ2-7; the match to TRBD2 covers 7 bases. V trimming: 1 base; J trimming: 7 bases; junction bases outside the gene matches: 10. The CDR3 is made up of 15 amino acids. Germline loops: CDR1 SGHDN, CDR2 FVKESK. The CDR3 protein is CASSQVGRLPFEQYF. The CDR3 region has the DNA TGTGCCAGCAGCCAAGTCGGGAGGCTCCCTTTTGAGCAGTACTTC. The full variable domain, completed using reference TRBV14 and TRBJ2-7, is EAGVTQFPSHSVIEKGQTVTLRCDPISGHDNLYWYRRVMGKEIKFLLHFVKESKQDESGMPNNRFLAERTGGTYSTLKVQPAELEDSGVYFCASSQVGRLPFEQYFGPGTRLTVT.

V and J are TRBV3-1 (or the pseudogene TRBV3-2) and TRBJ2-1; tentatively, D is TRBD1 (6 bases). The V and J ends lost 4 bases and 5 bases respectively, with 15 bases between them. Looked up from germline, CDR1 is LGHDT and CDR2 is YNNKEL (reference sequence). The CDR3 loop spans 15 amino acids. The CDR3 protein is CASSPPGDLDNEQFF. The DNA for the CDR3 is TGTGCCAGCAGCCCCCCAGGGGATTTGGACAATGAGCAGTTCTTC.

The chain couples TRBV24-1 to TRBJ2-1; 7 nucleotides align to TRBD1. V was pared by 3 bases and J by 7 bases, with 8 bases of the junction left unmatched. This CDR3 comprises 15 residues. Germline CDR1 is KGHDR and CDR2 is SFDVKD. The CDR3 bases are TGTGCCACCAGTGATATGGGAAGGGGGCAGAATGAGCAGTTCTTC. This codes for CATSDMGRGQNEQFF.

The chain's CDR3 is CASSLSPGGGEQYF. CDR3 sequence (DNA): TGTGCCAGCAGCTTATCCCCTGGTGGAGGCGAGCAGTACTTC. The J gene is TRBJ2-7, the V gene TRBV7-2, with D maybe TRBD2 (5 bases). Germline-derived CDR1 and CDR2 are SGHTA and FQGNSA. The CDR3 loop spans 14 amino acids. With 2 bases removed from V and 6 bases from J, the gap between germline ends came to 14 bases.

This clone was seen only once. The chain recombines TRBV12-3 or TRBV12-4 with TRBJ2-2; 10 bases map to TRBD2. With V trimmed by 1 base and J by 11 bases, 1 base remained unmatched. The CDR3 contains 13 residues. CDR3 in DNA: TGTGCCAGCAGTTTAGAACTAGCGGGAGAGCTGTTTTTT. Its translation: CASSLELAGELFF.

The genes are TRBV5-1 and TRBJ2-7; the match to TRBD2 covers 11 bases. The CDR3 sequence is 15 residues long. V lost 0 bases and J lost 3; bases outside the gene matches: 2. Looked up from germline, CDR1 is SGHRS and CDR2 is YFSETQ. This chain's CDR3 is CASSLGLAGNYEQYF. In DNA, the CDR3 is TGCGCCAGCAGCTTGGGACTAGCGGGAAACTACGAGCAGTACTTC.

The CDR3 is CASSQVVTGSEQFF. DNA for the CDR3: TGTGCCAGCAGCCAAGTCGTAACCGGGAGTGAGCAGTTCTTC. This chain joins TRBV4-2 and TRBJ2-1; a weak D match, TRBD2 (6 bases). From germline, CDR1 is LGHNA and CDR2 YNFKEQ. Trimming removed 1 base from V and 9 bases from J, with 13 bases in between. The CDR3 consists of 14 residues.

V and J are TRBV6-4 and TRBJ2-1; 11 positions agree with TRBD2. The CDR3 sequence is 14 residues long. CDR1 is MRHNA and CDR2 is SNTAGT in the germline V gene. The junction had 8 bases not matched to a gene; V was cut back by 6 bases and J by 10 bases. As DNA, the CDR3 is TGTGCCAGCAGCAACGTAGCGGGAGGGGGGGAGCAGTTCTTC. It specifies CASSNVAGGGEQFF.

The chain carries TRBV30 and TRBJ2-7; TRBD1 aligns across 8 bases. Trimming at V came to 3 bases and at J to 4 bases, leaving 5 bases not matched to a gene. The germline gives CDR1 GTSNPN, CDR2 SVGIG (reference sequence). The CDR3 is 13 amino acids. CDR3 loop: CAWRLGQAYEQYF. DNA for the CDR3: TGTGCCTGGAGGTTGGGACAGGCATACGAGCAGTACTTC.

J is TRBJ2-1 and V is TRBV6-2 or TRBV6-3; 12 nucleotides agree with TRBD2. The V gene's germline CDR1 is MNHEY and CDR2 SVGEGT. Trimming cost V 2 bases and J 8 bases; bases outside gene matches: 4. This CDR3 region has 15 residues. CDR3 loop: CASSYGLAGGDEQFF. The DNA for the CDR3 is TGTGCCAGCAGTTACGGGCTAGCGGGAGGGGATGAGCAGTTCTTC.

This chain joins TRBV24-1 and TRBJ1-1; 7 nucleotides agree with TRBD1. Germline loops: CDR1 KGHDR, CDR2 SFDVKD. This CDR3 region has 11 residues. V lost 5 bases to trimming and J lost 7 bases; unmatched junction nucleotides: 0. The CDR3 coding sequence is TGTGCCACCAGTGGACAGGGTGAAGCTTTCTTT. Its translation is CATSGQGEAFF.

The rearrangement joins TRBV6-5 to TRBJ2-1; D gene ambiguous. V lost 6 bases and J lost 4, with 10 bases in between. The germline CDR1 and CDR2 sequences are MNHEY and SVGAGI. The CDR3 contains 13 residues. CDR3 sequence reads: CASSQTTYNEQFF. As DNA, the CDR3 is TGTGCCAGCAGCCAGACAACTTACAATGAGCAGTTCTTC.

The CDR3 sequence is CASSYSKGVGYGQPQHF. CDR3 bases: TGTGCCAGCAGTTACTCGAAGGGGGTAGGCTATGGTCAGCCCCAGCATTTT. This rearrangement joins TRBV6-2 or TRBV6-3 to TRBJ1-5, with D maybe TRBD1 (6 bases). Trimming shortened V by 0 bases and J by 6 bases, and 18 bases separated the two germline ends. Germline loops: CDR1 MNHEY, CDR2 SVGEGT. This CDR3 contains 17 residues.